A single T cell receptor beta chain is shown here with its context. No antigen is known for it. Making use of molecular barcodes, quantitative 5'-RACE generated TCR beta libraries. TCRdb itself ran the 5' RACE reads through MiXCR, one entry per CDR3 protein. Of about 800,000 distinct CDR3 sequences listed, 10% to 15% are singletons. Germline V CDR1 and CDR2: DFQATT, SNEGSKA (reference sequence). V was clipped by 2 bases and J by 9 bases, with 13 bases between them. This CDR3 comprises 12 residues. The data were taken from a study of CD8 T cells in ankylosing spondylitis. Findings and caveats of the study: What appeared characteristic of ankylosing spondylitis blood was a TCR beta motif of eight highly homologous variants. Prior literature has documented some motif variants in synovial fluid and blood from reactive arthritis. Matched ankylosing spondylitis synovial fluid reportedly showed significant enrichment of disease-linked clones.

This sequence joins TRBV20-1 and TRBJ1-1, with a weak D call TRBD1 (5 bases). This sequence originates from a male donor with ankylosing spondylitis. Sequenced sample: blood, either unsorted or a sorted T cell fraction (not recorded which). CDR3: CSARTDISQAFF. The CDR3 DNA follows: TGCAGTGCTAGAACGGACATTTCCCAAGCTTTCTTT.